This T cell receptor beta chain was captured in a study of blood T cell repertoires in COVID-19. At the level of the study: Material from acute and convalescent COVID-19 was sourced from the United States, Italy and Spain. Nucleic acid was either cDNA or gDNA, and it came from T cells, B-cell-depleted T cells, or PBMCs.

In germline, CDR1 is ENHRY, CDR2 SYGVKD. The CDR3 totals 15 residues. V shed 6 bases and J 5 bases; nucleotides not matched to a gene: 8. In the authors' methods: Amplified reference gene primers provided the basis for estimating nucleated cell counts. This table comes from immunoSEQ multiplex PCR, and its TCRdb copy is limited to in-frame clones, with some not included. V, J and clone size were drawn from that table, and D and trimming were deduced from the DNA. Here the sample spans some 290,000 clones, approximately 80% being singletons. The rearrangement uses TRBV10-3 and TRBJ2-3, with 10 nucleotides matching TRBD1. The sequencing input was peripheral blood. This clonotype was obtained from an older woman with active or convalescent COVID-19. CDR3 in DNA: TGTGCCATCAGAGTCCGGGACAGGGGCGTAGATACGCAGTATTTT. This sequence encodes CAIRVRDRGVDTQYF.